This T cell receptor (beta chain) stems from a study of blood T cell dynamics during melanoma immunotherapy (dated by TCRdb to 2020 to 2022). Background for the entire study: All patients had metastatic melanoma and were given first-line pembrolizumab or nivolumab plus ipilimumab as standard of care in the United Kingdom. Peripheral T cell receptor repertoires of metastatic melanoma patients were profiled before and after one cycle of checkpoint inhibitor therapy to find early correlates of response. The training cohort consisted of consecutive patients, while an additional independent group of patients from the same centre was pooled to form an external validation set. Beyond this particular receptor, the publication reports: The study could not determine whether the T cell clones driving repertoire changes were melanoma-specific or reflected general immune activation. Patients who later achieved disease control showed a bifurcated PBMC repertoire reorganization at W3, with increased clonality or increased diversity, unlike progressors. The relatively small sample size was recognized as a factor that could limit how well the results generalize.

A note on this clone: What this receptor recognizes is not known. No much larger clone exists at a distance of one base, and base qualities are not known.

A fixed 350 ng of DNA was loaded for every bulk PBMC sample. Following the manufacturer instructions, the immunoSEQ TCRb Assay kit was used to amplify TCR beta CDR3 sequences from genomic DNA. The KAPA Library Quantification Kit for Illumina platforms was used to quantify pooled libraries by qPCR. Pooled libraries were sequenced on an Illumina NextSeq 500, clustered at about 0.6-1.2 pM. Per the authors' processing: TCR data were analyzed with immunoSEQ ANALYZER and the R LymphoSeq package. A rearrangement efficiency score was calculated as productive divided by the sum of productive and non-productive CDR3 sequences. Within each patient, timepoints were compared pairwise for clonality, measured with the Gini coefficient, and for diversity, measured with the Renyi index at alpha=1. Clonal relatedness used an edit distance of 3, and repertoire similarity used the Bhattacharyya coefficient, both computed in LymphoSeq. To classify response, a linear discriminant analysis based on week-3 changes in clonality and diversity was built using the R MASS and caret packages. The table comes from immuneACCESS by way of TCRdb, which keeps in-frame sequences with V and J called. Part of the clones is missing from these tables; in studies checked, under half for an unresolved V gene and the rest for unknown reasons. V and J calls and clone size follow that table, whereas D and trimming were derived from the DNA. The sample data list roughly 10,000 clones, and roughly 80% of these were observed just once. The ten largest account for about a fifth of the sample.

CDR1 and CDR2 were assigned from the germline V gene as SGHAT and FQNNGV. V drops 2 bases and J drops 3 bases, leaving 11 bases in between. The CDR3, cysteine through phenylalanine, is 14 amino acids long. Only CDR3 DNA remains: 42 bases, in frame from the first base. Taken with the paper, the label for time point translates to: pre-treatment baseline. Blood samples were taken at two points: before treatment (T0) and at week 3 (W3), which came after the first cycle of checkpoint blockade. Except for a couple of patients with rapid clinical progression, response was assessed 12 weeks after the first infusion by RECIST 1.1; disease control meant complete response, partial response or stable disease. Patients were not eligible if they had prior systemic cancer treatment, concomitant immunosuppressant therapy or synchronous other active malignancies. TCR beta was sequenced in both bulk PBMC and plasma cell-free DNA in order to track circulating cells as well as T cell turnover. PBMC were isolated from blood with Lymphoprep and SepMate tubes, followed by red cell lysis. QIAamp DNA Blood Mini kits were used to extract DNA from PBMC and sorted T cell subsets.

Recombination linked TRBV11-2 to TRBJ2-7; TRBD1 is perhaps the D gene, given 6 matching bases. Sequences were derived from blood, sampled from a patient treated with checkpoint blockade. The origin of this receptor is a human donor with melanoma. The bases are TGTGCCAGCAGCTTAAATGGCAGGGGCTACGAGCAGTACTTC. The encoded protein is CASSLNGRGYEQYF.